This T cell receptor (beta chain) derives from a study of post-analysis software for immune sequencing data (dated by TCRdb to the mid-2010s). Notes on the research overall: Relapsing-remitting, secondary progressive and progressive-relapsing multiple sclerosis were recorded as disease courses, and subtype annotation was lacking for some patients. The patient repertoires were compared against fewer than twelve previously published healthy control repertoires obtained from donors aged 6 to 25 years. A subset of samples was prepared in parallel using single-end sample barcoding, then pooled and co-amplified after Illumina adapter ligation. General study outcomes and caveats: The control group was slightly older than the multiple sclerosis patient group. Direct clustering with F measure showed strong co-clustering of samples prepared in the same batch, prompting a batch-effect correction. Compared with controls, multiple sclerosis patients had significantly lower normalized Chao1 diversity, a finding suggesting substantial peripheral T-cell clonal expansion.

TCR beta repertoires were profiled from peripheral blood of approximately 13 young patients with multiple sclerosis to demonstrate the VDJtools post-analysis software. The multiple sclerosis patients were children and adolescents ranging in age from roughly 6 to 16 years. Libraries were prepared through PCR. TCRdb shows the sequencer as Illumina HiSeq 2500. To reduce PCR and sequencing biases, unique molecular identifiers were incorporated into the TCR beta cDNA libraries. Some 500,000 cDNA molecules were obtained per 1 to 10 million input T cells, so each molecule approximated one T cell. The same protocol used for the earlier healthy control dataset was applied to prepare and sequence the patient libraries. Within a given batch, samples were prepared together, multiplexed and sequenced on the same HiSeq lane. In the source study's methods: MIGEC was used to process the raw barcoded reads, and molecular identifier groups with only a single read were discarded before consensus assembly and CDR3 extraction. Clonotype tables were post-analysed with VDJtools, and diversity was normalized by down-sampling all datasets to the smallest sample size. To correct batch-related cross-sample contamination, repertoire overlap clustering matched CDR3 amino acid sequences but not nucleotide sequences. The public reads were reanalyzed by TCRdb: fastp trimming at Q25, MiXCR alignment, in-frame beta chains only. A single entry per CDR3 protein holds the most common genes and DNA from its merged rows. TCRdb's processing, not the authors' own work, is the source of the V and J calls. This sample comprises 500,000 to 600,000 distinct CDR3 sequences, 44% of them detected only once. Around 1.7% of the sample is in the top ten clones.

A note on this clonotype: What this receptor recognizes is not known. Base qualities are not at hand, and no much larger clone is one base apart.

The TCR originated in a girl under 18 with multiple sclerosis. The sample taken for sequencing was blood.

The DNA reads as follows: TGTGCCAGCAGCTCCAATATATTCTACAATGAGCAGTTCTTC. This translates into CASSSNIFYNEQFF. Recombination linked TRBV13 to TRBJ2-1, with no confident D gene call. The V and J ends are trimmed by 4 bases and 3 bases, leaving 10 bases between them. The cysteine opens and the phenylalanine closes a CDR3 of 14 amino acids. The read is trimmed to its CDR3 DNA, 42 bases read in frame from base 1. The germline V gene (reference sequence) gives CDR1 as PRHDT and CDR2 as FYEKMQ.